Listed here are 13 T cell receptor beta chains from one sample, sequenced in a study of human T cells and chemical hapten exposure. TCRdb processed the RACE reads anew with MiXCR; each CDR3 protein has one entry. The data hold 150,000 to 200,000 distinct CDR3 sequences, with under 30% observed a single time. Documented time point: patch test 3, about 24 weeks after DPC sensitization. Treatment of the sample: therapeutic diphenylcyclopropenone sensitization with weekly scalp DPC. Here the sequenced sample was whole blood, taken in connection with sensitization to the hapten diphenylcyclopropenone (DPC). The receptors derive from a woman between 40 and 55 years old with alopecia areata. Some clones in this sample may be carry-over from other donors' samples.

This clonotype was detected ten times or more. This chain connects TRBV20-1 to TRBJ2-7; D may match TRBD1 or TRBD2 (5 bases each). The CDR3 runs to 15 residues. In germline, CDR1 is DFQATT, CDR2 SNEGSKA (reference sequence). V dropped 4 bases and J dropped 3 bases, with 19 bases sitting between them. This chain's CDR3 is CSANPEGRVLYEQYF. DNA of the CDR3: TGCAGTGCTAACCCCGAGGGACGGGTGCTCTACGAGCAGTACTTC.

This clonotype appeared a few times. The chain employs TRBV29-1 and TRBJ1-3; TRBD1 might be the D (5 bases). CDR3 size: 13 residues. The V end was cut by 3 bases, the J end by 2 bases, with 8 bases between. CDR1 SQVTM and CDR2 ANQGSEA come from the germline V gene. The CDR3 reads CSVDGGAGNTIYF. The CDR3 nucleotides read TGCAGCGTTGATGGGGGGGCTGGAAACACCATATATTTT.

V is TRBV28 and J is TRBJ1-2; 9 positions agree with TRBD1. V was clipped by 7 bases and J by 3 bases; unmatched bases: 15. The CDR3 covers 17 residues. The germline CDR1 and CDR2 sequences are MDHEN and SYDVKM. CDR3 sequence: CASTSGTGNIRDYGYTF. CDR3 in DNA: TGTGCCAGCACGTCCGGGACAGGGAATATTCGGGACTATGGCTACACCTTC.

Comments on this clonotype: Since no conserved phenylalanine or tryptophan closes the CDR3, a read error is the likely cause. The V call is TRBV5-5, the J call TRBJ1-6; D possibly corresponds to TRBD1 (5 bases). Per germline, CDR1 SGHKS and CDR2 YYEKEE (reference sequence). This CDR3 is built from 18 residues. With 5 bases removed from V and 0 bases from J, the gap between germline ends came to 18 bases. The CDR3 sequence is CASRGDSASDSYNSPLHS. CDR3 DNA: TGTGCCAGCAGGGGTGACAGTGCCTCTGACTCCTATAATTCACCCCTCCACTCT.

This clonotype has just a few counts. The chain recombines TRBV6-5 with TRBJ2-7; 7 bases are a match to TRBD2. Germline lookup yields CDR1 MNHEY and CDR2 SVGAGI. There are 15 residues in the CDR3. Germline trimming cut 7 bases from V and 0 bases from J; bases unmatched to any gene: 9. The CDR3 loop is CASIALAEGSYEQYF. CDR3 coding DNA: TGTGCCAGCATCGCCCTAGCGGAGGGCTCCTACGAGCAGTACTTC.

This clonotype came up a few times. The genes are TRBV10-3 and TRBJ2-3; D ambiguous. The CDR3 length is 13 residues. Germline CDR1 reads ENHRY; CDR2 reads SYGVKD. The V end was cut by 7 bases, the J end by 2 bases, with 10 bases between. This CDR3 is CAIKAIPTDTQYF. DNA of the CDR3: TGTGCCATCAAGGCGATCCCCACAGATACGCAGTATTTT.

This chain uses TRBV20-1 with TRBJ2-7, with TRBD1 identical over 10 bases. The germline V gene encodes CDR1 DFQATT and CDR2 SNEGSKA (reference sequence). With V trimmed by 5 bases and J by 6 bases, 10 bases remained unmatched. The CDR3 runs to 14 residues. The CDR3, as DNA: TGCAGTGCTTACCGGGACAGGGGTTTGTCCGAGCAGTACTTC. It encodes CSAYRDRGLSEQYF.

This clonotype was found many times. The chain couples TRBV20-1 to TRBJ2-2; no firm D call. The CDR3 totals 15 residues. V lost 3 bases and J 6 bases, leaving 17 bases between the germline ends. Germline V CDR1 and CDR2: DFQATT, SNEGSKA (reference sequence). CDR3 sequence reads: CSASTPSGRAGELFF. The CDR3 bases are TGCAGTGCTAGTACCCCATCCGGGCGCGCCGGGGAGCTGTTTTTT.

V usage is TRBV7-3 and J usage is TRBJ1-2; a weak D match, TRBD1 (6 bases). Germline assignment: CDR1 SGHTA and CDR2 FQGTGA. The CDR3 loop spans 13 amino acids. Trimming left V 3 bases short and J 8 bases short, with 13 bases between. The CDR3 sequence is CASSFVAGEGYTF. CDR3 DNA sequence: TGTGCCAGCAGCTTCGTAGCAGGGGAGGGCTACACCTTC.

This clonotype appeared many times. The gene calls are TRBV12-3 or TRBV12-4 and TRBJ2-1; 7 bases agree with TRBD2. The CDR3 runs 16 residues. J was trimmed by 2 bases and V by 4 bases; bases with no gene match: 8. Here the CDR3 reads CASSYHRDYPYNEQFF. DNA of the CDR3: TGTGCCAGCAGTTACCACCGGGACTACCCCTACAATGAGCAGTTCTTC.

This clonotype has just a few counts. This chain joins TRBV7-9 and TRBJ1-5; TRBD1 matches at 7 bases. CDR3 length: 14 residues. CDR1 and CDR2 (germline): SEHNR, FQNEAQ (reference sequence). The V gene end was trimmed by 3 bases and the J gene end by 4 bases; junction bases not matched to a gene: 3. The CDR3 sequence is CASSFPGQNQPQHF. DNA for the CDR3: TGTGCCAGCAGCTTTCCGGGACAGAATCAGCCCCAGCATTTT.

This clonotype was detected ten times or more. The chain links TRBV29-1 to TRBJ2-1; 15 bases align to TRBD2. CDR3 length: 13 amino acids. Unmatched junction bases numbered 11, after V lost 7 bases and J lost 16 bases. The germline CDR1 and CDR2 sequences are SQVTM and ANQGSEA. The CDR3, as DNA: TGCAGCGCCGATGGACTAGCGGGAGGGATTGTCTTCTTC. As protein: CSADGLAGGIVFF.

This clonotype occurred a few times. The chain has TRBV5-1 and TRBJ2-7; possibly TRBD2 for D (5 bases). Germline CDR1 and CDR2: SGHRS and YFSETQ. The CDR3 extends over 14 amino acids. Trimming stripped 6 bases from V and 0 bases from J, with 13 bases between. CDR3 in amino acids: CASMVDSSSYEQYF. The CDR3 nucleotides read TGCGCCAGCATGGTGGACTCCAGCTCCTACGAGCAGTACTTC. Filled out from reference TRBV5-1 and TRBJ2-7, the complete variable domain reads KAGVTQTPRYLIKTRGQQVTLSCSPISGHRSVSWYQQTPGQGLQFLFEYFSETQRNKGNFPGRFSGRQFSNSRSEMNVSTLELGDSALYLCASMVDSSSYEQYFGPGTRLTVT.